The 4 T cell receptor beta chains listed next were all sequenced from one sample in a study of blood T cell repertoires in COVID-19. Produced via immunoSEQ multiplex PCR; TCRdb's table is partial and in-frame only. The sample has roughly 200,000 clones, 70% to 90% seen once. The sequenced material came from PBMCs or T cells enriched from blood (not recorded which). The receptors were sampled from a woman aged 30 to 39 who had been exposed to COVID-19.

CDR3: CASIERFMNTEAFF. CDR3 in DNA: TGTGCCAGCATCGAACGGTTTATGAACACTGAAGCTTTCTTT. This chain links TRBV2 with TRBJ1-1; D unclear. The V and J ends lost 7 bases and 0 bases respectively, with 12 bases between them. Germline-derived CDR1 and CDR2 are SNHLY and FYNNEI. The CDR3 sequence is 14 residues long.

This clone has only one observation. The chain has TRBV19 and TRBJ1-1; D gene ambiguous. Germline V gene sequence: CDR1 LNHDA, CDR2 SQIVND (reference sequence). Trimming stripped 0 bases from V and 8 bases from J, with 7 bases between. The CDR3 is 12 residues long. This chain's CDR3 is CASSIDLREAFF. The CDR3 DNA sequence: TGTGCCAGTAGTATAGATCTGAGAGAAGCTTTCTTT.

This clone was seen only a few times. The chain links TRBV2 to TRBJ1-1; perhaps TRBD1 as D (6 bases). The CDR3 sequence is 14 residues long. V gave up 6 bases and J gave up 6 bases, with 17 bases separating them. In germline, CDR1 is SNHLY, CDR2 FYNNEI. The CDR3 bases are TGTGCCAGCAGCCGGGGGGCCTATGTAGCTGAAGCTTTCTTT. Amino acids: CASSRGAYVAEAFF.

The sample holds one count of this clone. The chain has TRBV6-5 and TRBJ1-6, with 9 bases fitting TRBD1. Germline V gene data show CDR1 as MNHEY and CDR2 as SVGAGI. Trimming cost V 8 bases and J 9 bases; bases outside gene matches: 8. The CDR3 contains 14 residues. CDR3 residues: CASRDRAMFSPLHF. CDR3 DNA sequence: TGTGCCAGCCGGGACAGGGCAATGTTTTCACCCCTCCACTTT.